This T cell receptor beta chain was profiled in a study of blood T cell repertoires in COVID-19. Method: immunoSEQ multiplex PCR; TCRdb's copy keeps in-frame clones and lacks some. The sample lists under 300,000 clones; 75% to 95% were seen once. V was trimmed by 5 bases and J by 4 bases, leaving 6 bases between them. The CDR3 totals 12 residues. This receptor was obtained from a woman under 30 who had recovered from COVID-19. The sample was PBMCs or T cells enriched from blood (not recorded which). The V call is TRBV12-3 or TRBV12-4, the J call TRBJ1-5; perhaps TRBD1 as D (5 bases). CDR3 bases: TGTGCCAGCAGTAGACAGAATCAGCCCCAGCATTTT. Amino acid sequence: CASSRQNQPQHF.